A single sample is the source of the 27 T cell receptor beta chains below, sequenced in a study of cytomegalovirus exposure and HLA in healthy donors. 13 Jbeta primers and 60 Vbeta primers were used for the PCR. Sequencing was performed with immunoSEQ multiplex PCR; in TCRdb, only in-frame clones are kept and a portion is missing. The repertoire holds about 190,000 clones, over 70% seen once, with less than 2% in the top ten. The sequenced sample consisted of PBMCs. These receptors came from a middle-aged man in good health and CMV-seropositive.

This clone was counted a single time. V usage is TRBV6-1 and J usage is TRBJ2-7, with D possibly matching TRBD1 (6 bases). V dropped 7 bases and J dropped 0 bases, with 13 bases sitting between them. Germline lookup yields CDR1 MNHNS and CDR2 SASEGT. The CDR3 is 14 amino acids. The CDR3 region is CASKGQGPSYEQYF. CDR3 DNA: TGTGCCAGCAAGGGGCAGGGGCCCTCCTACGAGCAGTACTTC.

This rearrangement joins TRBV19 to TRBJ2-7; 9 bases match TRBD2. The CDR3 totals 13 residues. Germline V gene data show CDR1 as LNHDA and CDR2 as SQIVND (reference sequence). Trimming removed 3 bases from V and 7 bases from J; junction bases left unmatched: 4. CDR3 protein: CASSMGGRGEQYF. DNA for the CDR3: TGTGCCAGTAGTATGGGCGGGAGGGGTGAGCAGTACTTC.

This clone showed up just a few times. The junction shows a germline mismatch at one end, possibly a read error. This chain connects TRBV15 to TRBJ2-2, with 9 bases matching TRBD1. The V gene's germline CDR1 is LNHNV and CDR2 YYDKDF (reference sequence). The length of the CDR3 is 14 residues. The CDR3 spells CATTRQGGTGELFF. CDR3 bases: TGTGCCACCACCAGACAGGGGGGTACCGGGGAGCTGTTTTTT.

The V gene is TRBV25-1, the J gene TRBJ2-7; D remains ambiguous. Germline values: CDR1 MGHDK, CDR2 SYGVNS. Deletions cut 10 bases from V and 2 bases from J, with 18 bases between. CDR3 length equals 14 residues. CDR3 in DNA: TGTGCCACCGCCCAAACCGGTCTCCCCTACGAGCAGTACTTC. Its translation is CATAQTGLPYEQYF.

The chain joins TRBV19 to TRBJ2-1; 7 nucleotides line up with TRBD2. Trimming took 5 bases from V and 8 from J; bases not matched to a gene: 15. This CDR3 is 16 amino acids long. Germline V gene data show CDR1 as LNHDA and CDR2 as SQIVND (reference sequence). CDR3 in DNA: TGTGCCAGTAGTCCGGTTCGCGGGAGTCGGGTCGATGAGCAGTTCTTC. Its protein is CASSPVRGSRVDEQFF.

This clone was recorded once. The DNA for the CDR3 is TGTGCCAGCTCATCGCCCACAGGGTACGAAAAACTGTTTTTT. This gives the protein CASSSPTGYEKLFF. The chain carries TRBV18 and TRBJ1-4; weak D call: TRBD1 (6 bases). This CDR3 spans 14 amino acids. Between the trimmed V and J ends, which lost 5 bases and 8 bases, there was a span of 15 bases. Per germline, CDR1 KGHSH and CDR2 LQKENI.

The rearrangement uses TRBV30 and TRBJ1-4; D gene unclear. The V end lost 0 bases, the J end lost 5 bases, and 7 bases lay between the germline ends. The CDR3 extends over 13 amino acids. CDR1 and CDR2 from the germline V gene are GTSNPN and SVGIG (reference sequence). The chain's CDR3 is CAWSVRRNEKLFF. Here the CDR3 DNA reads TGTGCCTGGAGTGTACGCAGAAATGAAAAACTGTTTTTT. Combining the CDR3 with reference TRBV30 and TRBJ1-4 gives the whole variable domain SQTIHQWPATLVQPVGSPLSLECTVEGTSNPNLYWYRQAAGRGLQLLFYSVGIGQISSEVPQNLSASRPQDRQFILSSKKLLLSDSGFYLCAWSVRRNEKLFFGSGTQLSVL.

This CDR3 reads CATIRGFEAFF. CDR3 nucleotides: TGTGCCACAATCCGAGGGTTTGAAGCTTTCTTT. The chain employs TRBV19 and TRBJ1-1, with D unresolved. Germline V gene data show CDR1 as LNHDA and CDR2 as SQIVND (reference sequence). The germline V and J ends were trimmed by 10 bases and 7 bases, with 13 bases remaining between them. The CDR3 contains 11 residues.

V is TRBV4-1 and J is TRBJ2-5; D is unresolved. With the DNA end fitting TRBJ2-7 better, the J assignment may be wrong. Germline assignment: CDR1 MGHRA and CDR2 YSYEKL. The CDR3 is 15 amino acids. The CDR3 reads CASSQVFGFSSEQYF. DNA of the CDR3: TGCGCCAGCAGCCAAGTATTCGGATTTTCGAGCGAGCAGTACTTC.

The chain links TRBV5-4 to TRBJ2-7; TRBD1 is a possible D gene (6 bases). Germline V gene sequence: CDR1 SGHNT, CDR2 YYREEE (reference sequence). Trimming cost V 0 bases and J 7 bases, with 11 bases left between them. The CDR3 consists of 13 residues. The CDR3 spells CASSLEGGREQYF. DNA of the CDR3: TGTGCCAGCAGCTTGGAAGGGGGTAGAGAGCAGTACTTC.

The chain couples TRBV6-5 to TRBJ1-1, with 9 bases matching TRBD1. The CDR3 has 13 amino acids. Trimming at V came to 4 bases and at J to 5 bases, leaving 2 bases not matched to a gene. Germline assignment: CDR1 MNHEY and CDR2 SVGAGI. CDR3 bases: TGTGCCAGCAGTTTCGGACAGGGGACTGAAGCTTTCTTT. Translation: CASSFGQGTEAFF.

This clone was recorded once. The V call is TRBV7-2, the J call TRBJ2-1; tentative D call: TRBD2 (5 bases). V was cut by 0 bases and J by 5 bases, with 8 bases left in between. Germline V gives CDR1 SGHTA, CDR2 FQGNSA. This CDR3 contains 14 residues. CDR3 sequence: CASSLAGVHNEQFF. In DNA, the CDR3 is TGTGCCAGCAGCTTAGCGGGAGTCCACAATGAGCAGTTCTTC.

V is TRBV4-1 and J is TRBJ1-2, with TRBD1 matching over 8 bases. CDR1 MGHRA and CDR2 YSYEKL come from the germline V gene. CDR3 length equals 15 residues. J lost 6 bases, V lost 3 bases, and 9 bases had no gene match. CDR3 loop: CASSHSTGDWDGYTF. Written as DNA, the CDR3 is TGCGCCAGCAGCCATTCGACAGGGGATTGGGATGGCTACACCTTC.

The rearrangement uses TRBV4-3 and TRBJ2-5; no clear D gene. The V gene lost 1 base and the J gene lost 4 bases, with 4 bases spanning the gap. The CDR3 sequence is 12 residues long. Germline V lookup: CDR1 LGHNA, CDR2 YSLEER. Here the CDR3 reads CASSQGGETQYF. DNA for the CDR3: TGCGCCAGCAGCCAAGGAGGAGAGACCCAGTACTTC.

The CDR3 DNA sequence: TGTGCCAGCGGGTCCCGGGATCAGCCCCAGCATTTT. Residues: CASGSRDQPQHF. V usage is TRBV28 and J usage is TRBJ1-5; D gene uncertain. CDR1 and CDR2 from the germline V gene are MDHEN and SYDVKM. Trimming pared 8 bases from V and 5 bases from J, leaving 10 bases between. The CDR3 has 12 amino acids.

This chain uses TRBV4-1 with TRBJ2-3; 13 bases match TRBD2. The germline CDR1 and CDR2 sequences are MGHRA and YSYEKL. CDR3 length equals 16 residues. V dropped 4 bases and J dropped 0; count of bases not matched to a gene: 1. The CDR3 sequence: CASSRLAGGSTDTQYF. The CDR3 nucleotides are TGCGCCAGCAGCCGACTAGCGGGAGGAAGCACAGATACGCAGTATTTT.

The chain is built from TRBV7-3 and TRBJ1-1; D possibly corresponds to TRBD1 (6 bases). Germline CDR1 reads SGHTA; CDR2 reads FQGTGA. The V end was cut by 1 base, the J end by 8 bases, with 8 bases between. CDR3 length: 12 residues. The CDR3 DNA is TGTGCCAGCAGCTTAAGGGGGCAGGAAGCTTTCTTT. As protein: CASSLRGQEAFF.

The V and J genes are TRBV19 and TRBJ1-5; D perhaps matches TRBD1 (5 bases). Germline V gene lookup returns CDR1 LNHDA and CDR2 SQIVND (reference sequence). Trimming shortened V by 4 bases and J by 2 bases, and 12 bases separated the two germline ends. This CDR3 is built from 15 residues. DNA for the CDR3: TGTGCCAGTAGTACCTCGGGGGGGGGCAATCAGCCCCAGCATTTT. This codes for CASSTSGGGNQPQHF.

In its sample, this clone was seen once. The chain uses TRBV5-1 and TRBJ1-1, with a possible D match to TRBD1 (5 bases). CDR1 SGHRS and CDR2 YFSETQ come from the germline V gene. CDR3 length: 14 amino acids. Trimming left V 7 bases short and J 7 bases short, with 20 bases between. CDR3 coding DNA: TGCGCCAGCGGAGATGAGGGAGGGACGCGTGAAGCTTTCTTT. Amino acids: CASGDEGGTREAFF.

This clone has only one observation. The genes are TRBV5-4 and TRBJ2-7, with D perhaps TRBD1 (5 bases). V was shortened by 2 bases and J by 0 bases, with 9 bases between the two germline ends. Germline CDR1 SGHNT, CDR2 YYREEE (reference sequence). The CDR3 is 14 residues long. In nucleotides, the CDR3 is TGTGCCAGCAGCTTTGGGGCCCTCTCCTACGAGCAGTACTTC. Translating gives CASSFGALSYEQYF.

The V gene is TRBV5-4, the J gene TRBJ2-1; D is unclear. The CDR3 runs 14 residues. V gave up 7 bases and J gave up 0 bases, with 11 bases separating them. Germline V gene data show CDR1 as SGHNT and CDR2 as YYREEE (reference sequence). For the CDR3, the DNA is TGTGCCAGCGGAGCCGGAGACTCCTACAATGAGCAGTTCTTC. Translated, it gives CASGAGDSYNEQFF.

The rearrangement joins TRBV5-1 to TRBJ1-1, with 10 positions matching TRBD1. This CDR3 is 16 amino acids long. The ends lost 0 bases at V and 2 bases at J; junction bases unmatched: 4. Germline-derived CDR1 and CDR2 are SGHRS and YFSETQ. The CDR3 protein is CASSLGDRGRNTEAFF. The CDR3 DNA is TGCGCCAGCAGCTTGGGGGACAGGGGACGAAACACTGAAGCTTTCTTT.

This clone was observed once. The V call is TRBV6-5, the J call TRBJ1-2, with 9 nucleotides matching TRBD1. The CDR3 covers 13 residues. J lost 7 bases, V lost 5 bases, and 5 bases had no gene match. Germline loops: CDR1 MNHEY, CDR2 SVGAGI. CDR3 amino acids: CASSLGQGGGYTF. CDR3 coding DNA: TGTGCCAGCAGTCTGGGACAGGGTGGTGGCTACACCTTC.

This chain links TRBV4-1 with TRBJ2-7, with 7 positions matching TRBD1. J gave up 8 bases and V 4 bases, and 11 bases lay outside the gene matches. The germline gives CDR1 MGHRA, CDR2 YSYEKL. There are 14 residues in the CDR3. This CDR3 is CASSLLVGQDQQYF. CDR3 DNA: TGCGCCAGCAGCCTCCTTGTCGGACAGGATCAGCAGTACTTC.

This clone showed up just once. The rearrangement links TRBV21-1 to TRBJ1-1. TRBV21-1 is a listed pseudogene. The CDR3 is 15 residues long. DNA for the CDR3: TGTGCCAGCAGCACCGGCCGGGAGATGAACACTGAAGCTTTCTTT. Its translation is CASSTGREMNTEAFF.

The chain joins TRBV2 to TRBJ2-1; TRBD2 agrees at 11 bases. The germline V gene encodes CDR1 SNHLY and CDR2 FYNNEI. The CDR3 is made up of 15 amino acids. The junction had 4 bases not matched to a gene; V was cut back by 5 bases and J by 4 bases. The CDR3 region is CASSKGLADYNEQFF. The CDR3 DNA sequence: TGTGCCAGCAGTAAGGGACTAGCGGATTACAATGAGCAGTTCTTC.

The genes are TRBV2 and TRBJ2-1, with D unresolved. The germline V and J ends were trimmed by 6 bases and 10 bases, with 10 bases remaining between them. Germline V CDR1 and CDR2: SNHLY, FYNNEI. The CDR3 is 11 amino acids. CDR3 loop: CASSPLLEQFF. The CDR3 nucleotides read TGTGCCAGCAGCCCCCTCCTAGAGCAGTTCTTC.